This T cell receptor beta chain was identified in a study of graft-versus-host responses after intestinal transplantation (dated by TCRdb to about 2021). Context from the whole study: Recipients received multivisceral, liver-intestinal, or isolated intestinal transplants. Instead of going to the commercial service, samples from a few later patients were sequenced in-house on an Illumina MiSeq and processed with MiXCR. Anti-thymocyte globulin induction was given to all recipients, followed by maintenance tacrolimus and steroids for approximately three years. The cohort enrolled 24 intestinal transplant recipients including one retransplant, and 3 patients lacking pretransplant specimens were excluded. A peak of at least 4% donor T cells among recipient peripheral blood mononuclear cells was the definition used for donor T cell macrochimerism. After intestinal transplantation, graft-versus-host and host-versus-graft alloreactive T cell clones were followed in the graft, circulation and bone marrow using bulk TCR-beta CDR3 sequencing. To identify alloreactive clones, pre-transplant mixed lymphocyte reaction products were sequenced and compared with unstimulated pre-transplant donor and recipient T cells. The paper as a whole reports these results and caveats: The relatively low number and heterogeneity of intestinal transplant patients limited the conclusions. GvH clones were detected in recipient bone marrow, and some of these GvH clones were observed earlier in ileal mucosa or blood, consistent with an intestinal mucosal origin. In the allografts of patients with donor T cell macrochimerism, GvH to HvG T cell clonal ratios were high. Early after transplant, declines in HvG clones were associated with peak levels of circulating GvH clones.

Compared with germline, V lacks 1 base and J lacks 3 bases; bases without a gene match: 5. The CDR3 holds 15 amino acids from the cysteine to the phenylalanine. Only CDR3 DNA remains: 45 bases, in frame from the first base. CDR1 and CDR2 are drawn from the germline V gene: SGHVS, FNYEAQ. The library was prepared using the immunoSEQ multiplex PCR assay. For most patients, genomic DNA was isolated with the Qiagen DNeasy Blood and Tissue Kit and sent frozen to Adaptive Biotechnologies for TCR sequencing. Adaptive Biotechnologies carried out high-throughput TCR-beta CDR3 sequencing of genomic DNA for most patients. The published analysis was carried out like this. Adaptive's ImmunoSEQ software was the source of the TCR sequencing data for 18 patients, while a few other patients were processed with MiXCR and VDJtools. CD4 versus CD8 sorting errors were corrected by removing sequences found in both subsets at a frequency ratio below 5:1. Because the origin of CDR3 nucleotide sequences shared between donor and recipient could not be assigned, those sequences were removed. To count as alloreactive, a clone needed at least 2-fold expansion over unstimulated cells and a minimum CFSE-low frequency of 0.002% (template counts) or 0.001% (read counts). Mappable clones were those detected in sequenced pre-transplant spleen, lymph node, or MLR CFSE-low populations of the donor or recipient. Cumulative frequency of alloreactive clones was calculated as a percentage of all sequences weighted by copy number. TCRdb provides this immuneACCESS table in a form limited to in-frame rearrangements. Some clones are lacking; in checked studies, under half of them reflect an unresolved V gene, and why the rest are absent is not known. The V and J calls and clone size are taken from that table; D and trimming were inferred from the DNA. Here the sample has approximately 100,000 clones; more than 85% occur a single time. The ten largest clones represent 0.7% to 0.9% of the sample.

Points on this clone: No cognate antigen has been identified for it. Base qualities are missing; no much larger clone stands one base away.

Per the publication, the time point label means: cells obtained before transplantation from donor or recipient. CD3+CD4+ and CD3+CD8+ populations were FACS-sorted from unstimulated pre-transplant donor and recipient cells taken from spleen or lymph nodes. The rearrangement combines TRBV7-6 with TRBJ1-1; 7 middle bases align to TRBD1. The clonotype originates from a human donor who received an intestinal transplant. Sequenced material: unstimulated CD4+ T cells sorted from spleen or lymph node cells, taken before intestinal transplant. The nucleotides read TGTGCCAGCAGCTTAGAGGGACAGCCTGACACTGAAGCTTTCTTT. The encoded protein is CASSLEGQPDTEAFF.